This is a list of T cell receptor beta chains from one sample in a study of T cell responses to AZD1222 COVID-19 vaccine. The assay was immunoSEQ multiplex PCR, and TCRdb's table has in-frame clones only and misses some. The sample holds 77,000 or so clones, roughly nine tenths seen once. The starting material was peripheral blood, obtained on day 0 of AZD1222 vaccination. The receptors derive from an adult in good health. CDR3s include the opening cysteine and the closing phenylalanine or tryptophan. The order of the fields is J gene, V gene, D gene, CDR3 protein. The D gene is left open where the match is weak.

TRBJ1-2 | TRBV5-8 | TRBD1 | CASSPGQLPNYGYTF
TRBJ2-1 | TRBV27 | TRBD2 | CASSSPGLADSSSYNEQFF
TRBJ2-7 | TRBV5-1 | NA | CASSDPGRALNYEQYF
TRBJ2-5 | TRBV5-4 | NA | CASSLGGGQETQYF
TRBJ1-1 | TRBV7-2 | TRBD1 | CASSFHRGQGTEAFF
TRBJ2-6 | TRBV6-5 | NA | CASSTSFSGANVLTF
TRBJ2-2 | TRBV6-1 | NA | CASSVLAGDGTGELFF
TRBJ1-1 | TRBV2 | NA | CASRAETVKAFF
TRBJ2-7 | TRBV4-1 | TRBD2 | CASSHGRGAYEQYF
TRBJ2-7 | TRBV30 | NA | CAWREQGYEQYF
TRBJ2-3 | TRBV10-1 | NA | CASSRTVGDTQYF
TRBJ1-5 | TRBV15 | NA | CATSKDGQPQHF
TRBJ1-3 | TRBV28 | NA | CASSLYQGNTIYF
TRBJ1-6 | TRBV7-2 | NA | CASSLYGRDNSPLHF
TRBJ2-5 | TRBV30 | TRBD2 | CAWSVRGTTQETQYF
TRBJ2-1 | TRBV21-1 | NA | CASATGQLYNEQFF
TRBJ2-7 | TRBV12-3/TRBV12-4 | NA | CASSPAYEQYF
TRBJ2-1 | TRBV28 | TRBD2 | CASSSEGLAVRQFF
TRBJ2-1 | TRBV30 | NA | CAWSLSGFGEQFF
TRBJ1-5 | TRBV7-2 | NA | CASSWGLSNQPQHF
TRBJ1-1 | TRBV5-8 | TRBD1 | CASSFGTGGAWNTEAFF
TRBJ1-5 | TRBV19 | NA | CASSINSYSNQPQHF